Listed below are T cell receptor beta chains from one sample, sequenced in a study of CD8 T cells in Susac syndrome. TCRdb processed the immunoSEQ multiplex PCR reads anew with MiXCR; each CDR3 protein has one entry. The repertoire holds approximately 150,000 distinct CDR3 sequences, with roughly 95% as singletons. Sequencing was done on a sample of CD4+ T cells from PBMCs. These TCRs come from a human donor with multiple sclerosis. The CDR3 runs from the conserved cysteine through the conserved F or W. The order of the fields is D gene, J gene, CDR3 length, V gene, clone size, CDR3 protein, CDR3 DNA. The D gene is left open where the match is weak. Only some rows state a clone size, as once, few, many or a class for expanded clones.

. | TRBJ1-1 | 15 | TRBV29-1 | . | CSLFPLGGVNTEAFF | TGCAGCCTGTTCCCATTGGGGGGCGTGAACACTGAAGCTTTCTTT
TRBD2 | TRBJ2-1 | 16 | TRBV30 | . | CAWSPGLAGAGNEQFF | TGTGCCTGGAGTCCGGGACTAGCGGGAGCTGGGAATGAGCAGTTCTTC
TRBD2 | TRBJ2-1 | 14 | TRBV29-1 | . | CSVFGGRAVDEQFF | TGCAGCGTCTTCGGCGGGAGGGCCGTCGATGAGCAGTTCTTC
. | TRBJ2-1 | 12 | TRBV6-2/TRBV6-3 | . | CASSNVRDEQFF | TGTGCCAGCAGTAATGTGAGGGATGAGCAGTTCTTC
. | TRBJ1-5 | 18 | TRBV3-1 | . | CANGPMEGNVFRNQPQHF | TGTGCCAACGGGCCCATGGAAGGGAATGTGTTTAGGAATCAGCCCCAGCATTTT
. | TRBJ1-2 | 12 | TRBV20-1 | . | CSASRIRGGYTF | TGCAGTGCTAGTCGCATAAGGGGAGGCTACACCTTC
TRBD2 | TRBJ2-1 | 13 | TRBV6-1 | . | CASSRLAGSEQFF | TGTGCCAGCTCCAGACTAGCGGGAAGCGAGCAGTTCTTC
TRBD1 | TRBJ1-1 | 14 | TRBV12-3/TRBV12-4 | . | CASSYLDREAEAFF | TGTGCCAGCAGTTACCTCGACAGGGAGGCTGAAGCTTTCTTT
. | TRBJ1-2 | 16 | TRBV6-5 | . | CASSYSRPGRGYGYTF | TGTGCCAGCAGTTACTCGAGGCCAGGGAGAGGCTATGGCTACACCTTC
. | TRBJ1-1 | 13 | TRBV19 | . | CASSQGIGTEAFF | TGTGCCAGTTCCCAGGGTATCGGCACTGAAGCTTTCTTT
. | TRBJ1-5 | 15 | TRBV5-4 | . | CASSLAPGSNQPQHF | TGTGCCAGCAGCTTAGCCCCGGGAAGCAATCAGCCCCAGCATTTT
. | TRBJ2-7 | 14 | TRBV27 | . | CASSFQAGGYEQYF | TGTGCCAGCAGTTTTCAGGCTGGGGGCTACGAGCAGTACTTC
. | TRBJ2-4 | 17 | TRBV6-2/TRBV6-3 | . | CASSLLGVHLAKNIQYF | TGTGCCAGCAGTTTGCTCGGGGTTCATCTAGCCAAAAACATTCAGTACTTC
TRBD2 | TRBJ2-7 | 14 | TRBV10-3 | . | CAISESELAIEQYF | TGTGCCATCAGTGAGTCGGAACTAGCGATCGAGCAGTACTTC
TRBD1 | TRBJ2-7 | 12 | TRBV20-1 | . | CSAPTGTYEQYF | TGCAGTGCTCCGACAGGGACCTACGAGCAGTACTTC
TRBD2 | TRBJ2-7 | 15 | TRBV24-1 | . | CATSDGASGAYEQYF | TGTGCCACCAGTGATGGGGCTAGCGGTGCCTACGAGCAGTACTTC
TRBD1 | TRBJ2-1 | 14 | TRBV2 | . | CASMAGQGVNEQFF | TGTGCCAGCATGGCGGGACAGGGAGTGAATGAGCAGTTCTTC
TRBD1 | TRBJ1-1 | 13 | TRBV10-3 | once | CATSGTVNTEAFF | TGTGCCACCAGTGGGACAGTGAACACTGAAGCTTTCTTT
. | TRBJ1-3 | 13 | TRBV30 | . | CAWSTIGGNTIYF | TGTGCCTGGAGTACAATCGGTGGAAACACCATATATTTT
TRBD2 | TRBJ2-7 | 15 | TRBV16 | . | CASSQSSGRAREQYF | TGTGCCAGCAGCCAAAGTAGCGGGAGGGCCCGAGAGCAGTACTTC
TRBD1 | TRBJ1-5 | 16 | TRBV7-8 | . | CASSLGQGRSNQPQHF | TGTGCCAGCAGCCTGGGACAGGGGAGGTCCAATCAGCCCCAGCATTTT
. | TRBJ1-1 | 13 | TRBV12-5 | . | CASGLARNTEAFF | TGTGCTAGTGGTTTGGCCAGGAACACTGAAGCTTTCTTT
TRBD1 | TRBJ1-5 | 15 | TRBV28 | . | CASSLITGVVQPQHF | TGTGCCAGCAGTCTCATTACAGGGGTAGTTCAGCCCCAGCATTTT
TRBD1 | TRBJ1-5 | 14 | TRBV19 | . | CASSMNRGGQPQHF | TGTGCCAGTAGTATGAACAGGGGAGGACAGCCCCAGCATTTT
. | TRBJ2-7 | 13 | TRBV5-1 | . | CASSAGEASVEYF | TGCGCCAGCAGCGCCGGAGAAGCTAGTGTGGAGTACTTC
. | TRBJ1-1 | 13 | TRBV6-2/TRBV6-3 | . | CASSSGSVTEAFF | TGTGCCAGCAGTAGCGGCTCTGTGACTGAAGCTTTCTTT
. | TRBJ1-2 | 12 | TRBV12-3/TRBV12-4 | . | CASSTGTYGYTF | TGTGCCAGCAGCACCGGGACATATGGCTACACCTTC
. | TRBJ2-7 | 14 | TRBV3-1 | . | CASSQAQGFGEQYF | TGTGCCAGCAGCCAAGCGCAGGGGTTTGGCGAGCAGTACTTC
TRBD1 | TRBJ1-1 | 12 | TRBV5-6 | . | CASSAGQGEAFF | TGTGCCAGCAGCGCGGGACAGGGTGAAGCTTTCTTT
. | TRBJ1-5 | 13 | TRBV2 | . | CASSDKGTQPQHF | TGTGCCAGCAGTGATAAAGGGACCCAGCCCCAGCATTTT
. | TRBJ2-5 | 16 | TRBV28 | . | CASSPSYRGRRKTQYF | TGTGCCAGCAGTCCTTCCTATAGGGGCCGTAGGAAGACCCAGTACTTC
. | TRBJ1-2 | 14 | TRBV28 | . | CASRDRQTHYGYTF | TGTGCCAGCAGGGACAGACAGACACACTATGGCTACACCTTC
. | TRBJ2-5 | 11 | TRBV28 | . | CASGPQETQYF | TGTGCCAGCGGGCCGCAAGAGACCCAGTACTTC
. | TRBJ2-7 | 14 | TRBV27 | . | CASSLLGQGNEQYF | TGTGCCAGCAGTTTATTGGGCCAGGGCAACGAGCAGTACTTC
TRBD2 | TRBJ2-7 | 16 | TRBV12-3/TRBV12-4 | . | CASSLAQVAGAHEQYF | TGTGCCAGCAGTTTAGCGCAGGTAGCGGGAGCCCACGAGCAGTACTTC
. | TRBJ1-2 | 13 | TRBV10-1 | once | CASSHTSGTGYTF | TGCGCCAGCAGTCATACCAGCGGTACCGGCTACACCTTC
. | TRBJ1-1 | 13 | TRBV12-3/TRBV12-4 | . | CASRVEGNTEAFF | TGTGCCAGCAGGGTCGAGGGGAACACTGAAGCTTTCTTT
. | TRBJ1-4 | 15 | TRBV15 | . | CATSRSGTSNEKLFF | TGTGCCACCAGCAGGTCCGGGACGTCAAATGAAAAACTGTTTTTT
TRBD1 | TRBJ2-2 | 16 | TRBV7-9 | . | CASSLRVTGGPGELFF | TGTGCCAGCAGCTTAAGGGTGACAGGGGGCCCCGGGGAGCTGTTTTTT
TRBD2 | TRBJ2-7 | 17 | TRBV6-5 | . | CASSYSPGTSGTDEQYF | TGTGCCAGCAGTTACTCCCCTGGGACTAGCGGGACGGACGAGCAGTACTTC
. | TRBJ1-5 | 13 | TRBV30 | . | CAWGTESGQPQHF | TGTGCCTGGGGAACAGAATCGGGTCAGCCCCAGCATTTT
TRBD2 | TRBJ2-4 | 17 | TRBV12-3/TRBV12-4 | . | CASSLSGVYTSEGIQYF | TGTGCCAGCAGTTTATCGGGAGTCTATACTAGCGAGGGGATTCAGTACTTC
. | TRBJ2-5 | 15 | TRBV5-1 | . | CASSLFGDLQGTQYF | TGCGCCAGCAGCTTGTTCGGAGATCTCCAGGGGACCCAGTACTTC
. | TRBJ2-1 | 16 | TRBV4-3 | . | CASSQEEGFGYNEQFF | TGCGCCAGCAGCCAAGAGGAGGGATTTGGCTACAATGAGCAGTTCTTC
TRBD1 | TRBJ2-5 | 15 | TRBV12-3/TRBV12-4 | . | CASSLAGGRGETQYF | TGTGCCAGCAGTTTGGCAGGGGGACGTGGAGAGACCCAGTACTTC
. | TRBJ2-5 | 16 | TRBV5-8 | . | CASSSGLSRDQETQYF | TGTGCCAGCAGCTCAGGCCTGTCTAGAGATCAAGAGACCCAGTACTTC
. | TRBJ2-5 | 13 | TRBV5-1 | . | CASRLVPEATQYF | TGCGCCAGCAGACTCGTGCCTGAGGCGACCCAGTACTTC
TRBD2 | TRBJ2-1 | 13 | TRBV30 | . | CAGVAGIGNEQFF | TGTGCGGGAGTAGCGGGAATAGGTAATGAGCAGTTCTTC
. | TRBJ1-1 | 14 | TRBV5-4 | once | CASSLLSRNTEAFF | TGTGCCAGCAGCTTACTCAGCCGGAACACTGAAGCTTTCTTT